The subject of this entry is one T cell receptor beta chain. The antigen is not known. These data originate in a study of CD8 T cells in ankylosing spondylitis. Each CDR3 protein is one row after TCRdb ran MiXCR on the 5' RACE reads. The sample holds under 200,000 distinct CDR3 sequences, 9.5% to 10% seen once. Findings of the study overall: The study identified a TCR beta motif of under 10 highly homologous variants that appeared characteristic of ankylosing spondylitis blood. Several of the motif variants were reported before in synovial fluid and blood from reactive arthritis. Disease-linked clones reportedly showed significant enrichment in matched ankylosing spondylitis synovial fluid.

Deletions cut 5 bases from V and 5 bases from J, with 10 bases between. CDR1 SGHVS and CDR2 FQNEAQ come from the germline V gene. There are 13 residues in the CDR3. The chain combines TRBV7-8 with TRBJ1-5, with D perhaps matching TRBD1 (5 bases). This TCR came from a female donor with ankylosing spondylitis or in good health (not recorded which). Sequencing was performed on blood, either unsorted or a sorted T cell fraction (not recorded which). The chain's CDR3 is CASSPLTDQPQHF. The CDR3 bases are TGTGCCAGCAGCCCACTGACAGATCAGCCCCAGCATTTT.